This T cell receptor (beta chain) was profiled in a study of blood T cell repertoires in COVID-19 (dated by TCRdb to the early 2020s). Looking at the study overall: Samples covering the acute and convalescent phases of COVID-19 were provided by collaborators in the United States, Italy and Spain. The prospective study material was composed of cDNA or gDNA derived from T cells, B-cell-depleted T cells, or PBMCs. Nearly every sample came with metadata listing a de-identified subject ID, COVID-19 status, age in years and sex. Samples came from the ongoing ImmuneRACE study (first 160 participants) plus 1,254 subjects from 6 global collaborators. Where available, HLA class I and class II types were obtained from metadata supplied by the sample provider rather than from assay-based typing. The dataset comprised deeply sampled blood TCRbeta repertoires from subjects exposed to, actively infected with, or recovered from COVID-19. The repertoires were released in a freely available public database meant as a resource for research on the immune response to SARS-CoV-2.

On this clone itself: Its antigen remains unidentified. No much larger clone exists at a distance of one base, and base qualities are not known.

Another Seattle source contributed samples from volunteer blood donors who had recovered from COVID-19. The collaborating institutions used their own protocols to collect whole blood in K2EDTA tubes. For TCRbeta analysis, collaborator samples were shipped as frozen whole blood, as isolated PBMCs, or as DNA extracted from either sample type. TCRbeta CDR3 regions were amplified from genomic DNA by means of the immunoSEQ Assay, a bias-controlled multiplex PCR. On the study's bioinformatics: Within the assay, amplification of reference gene primers was used to estimate how many nucleated cells each sample contained. Sequence reads were collapsed and filtered to measure the absolute abundance of every unique TCRbeta CDR3 rearrangement. Productive Simpson clonality was computed per sample as the square root of Simpson's diversity index over productive rearrangements. Not all clones reach the TCRdb copy of this immuneACCESS table, which keeps in-frame sequences only. Checked studies attribute under half of the gap to unresolved V genes and leave the rest unexplained. V and J calls and clone size are copied from that table; D and trimming were computed from the DNA. In all, the sample holds hundreds of thousands of clones, and about 90% of those were seen once. The ten largest clones represent approximately 2.2% of the sample.

The investigation overall reported the following: Clinical and demographic metadata were provided uncurated, with the amount varying by source and participant.

Sequencing input: peripheral blood. This sequence was found in a woman aged 25 to 39 who had recovered from COVID-19.

Here is the DNA: TGTGCCAGCAGTCCCGGGAGCAACTATGGCTACACCTTC. Translation gives CASSPGSNYGYTF. The rearrangement joined TRBV4-2 to TRBJ1-2; the D gene identity is not certain. The CDR3 has 13 amino acids, counting the end cysteine and phenylalanine. Left in the record is the CDR3 DNA by itself, 39 bases read in frame from the first base. Per the germline V gene, LGHNA is the CDR1 and YNFKEQ is the CDR2. Relative to germline, V is 6 bases shorter and J is 2 bases shorter, with 10 bases between their ends.